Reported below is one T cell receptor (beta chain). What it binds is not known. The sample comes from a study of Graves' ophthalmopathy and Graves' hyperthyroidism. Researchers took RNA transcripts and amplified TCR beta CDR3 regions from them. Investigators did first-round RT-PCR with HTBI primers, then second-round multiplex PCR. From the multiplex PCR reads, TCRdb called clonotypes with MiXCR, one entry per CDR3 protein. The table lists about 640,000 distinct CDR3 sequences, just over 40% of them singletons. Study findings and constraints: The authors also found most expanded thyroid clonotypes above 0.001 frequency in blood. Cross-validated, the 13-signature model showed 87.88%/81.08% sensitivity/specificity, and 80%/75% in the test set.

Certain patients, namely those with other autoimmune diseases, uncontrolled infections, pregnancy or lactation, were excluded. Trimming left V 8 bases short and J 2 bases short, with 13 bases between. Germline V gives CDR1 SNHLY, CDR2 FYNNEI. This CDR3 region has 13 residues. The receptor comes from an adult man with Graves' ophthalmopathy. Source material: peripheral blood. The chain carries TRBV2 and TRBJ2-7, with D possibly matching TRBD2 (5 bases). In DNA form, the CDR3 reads TGTGCCAGCGGCGAGGGTCGACCCTACGAGCAGTACTTC. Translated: CASGEGRPYEQYF.